Listed below are T cell receptor beta chains from one sample, sequenced in a study of Ad26.COV2.S vaccination and SARS-CoV-2 variants. Profiled with immunoSEQ multiplex PCR; TCRdb holds only in-frame clones, not every one. The sample includes roughly 420,000 clones, around 87% of them seen just once. The sample here was peripheral blood, taken in a trial of Ad26.COV2.S vaccine versus placebo. The receptors derive from a person aged 18-65 years who received the Ad26.COV2.S COVID-19 vaccine or a placebo. CDR3s include the opening cysteine and the closing phenylalanine or tryptophan. Size tells how often a clone was seen (once, few, many) or the class of an expanded clone, and some rows leave it out.

>TRBJ1-4|TRBV7-2|-
CASSPYKGDVEKLFF
>TRBJ1-2|TRBV4-3|-
CASSQDSSGLGYTF
>TRBJ1-1|TRBV10-3|-
CAISDRKGARANTEAFF
>TRBJ2-1|TRBV28|-
CASSLIGSGGRNEQFF
>TRBJ1-2|TRBV15|-
CATSPYREVGYTF
>TRBJ2-7|TRBV7-2|-
CASSLASRAYEQYF
>TRBJ2-3|TRBV11-1|-
CASSPWGPPDTQYF
>TRBJ1-5|TRBV5-8|-
CASRRDSLNQPQHF
>TRBJ2-7|TRBV28|-
CASSQVVLKGPLYEQYF
>TRBJ1-1|TRBV2|-
CASREFGEDDTEAFF
>TRBJ2-7|TRBV6-2/TRBV6-3|-
CASSRDSYEQYF
>TRBJ2-1|TRBV24-1|-
CATSDLGQGNYNEQFF
>TRBJ1-3|TRBV7-6|once
CASSSLTGAGNTIYF
>TRBJ2-7|TRBV6-2/TRBV6-3|-
CASSYSLLAGNYEQYF
>TRBJ2-1|TRBV27|once
CASSLGQGYNEQFF
>TRBJ2-2|TRBV7-9|-
CASSPADRANTGELFF
>TRBJ1-4|TRBV7-2|-
CASSFDRGQIEKLFF
>TRBJ1-1|TRBV19|-
CASSIRAGGRGSGTEAFF
>TRBJ1-1|TRBV9|once
CASSAVENTEAFF
>TRBJ1-4|TRBV11-2|-
CASSLSGTGGVIEKLFF
>TRBJ1-2|TRBV7-2|-
CASSLGSSRHSNYGYTF
>TRBJ1-2|TRBV7-9|-
CASSKKLGGIGYGYTF
>TRBJ1-6|TRBV6-2/TRBV6-3|-
CASSYSTQGGSPLHF
>TRBJ2-1|TRBV27|-
CASSRGGPYNEQFF
>TRBJ2-7|TRBV15|-
CATKLAGGSEQYF